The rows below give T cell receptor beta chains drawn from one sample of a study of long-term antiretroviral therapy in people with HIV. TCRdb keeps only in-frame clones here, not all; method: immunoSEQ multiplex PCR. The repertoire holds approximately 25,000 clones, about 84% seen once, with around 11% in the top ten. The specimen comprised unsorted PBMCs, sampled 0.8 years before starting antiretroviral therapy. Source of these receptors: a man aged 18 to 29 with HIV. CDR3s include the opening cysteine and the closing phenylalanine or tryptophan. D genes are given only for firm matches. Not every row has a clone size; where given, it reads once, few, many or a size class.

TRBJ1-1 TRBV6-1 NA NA CASSDLNELRRAFF TGTGCCAGCAGTGATCTGAACGAACTCAGAAGAGCTTTCTTT
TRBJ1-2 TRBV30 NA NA CAWSVAEGDGYTF TGTGCCTGGAGTGTAGCAGAGGGGGATGGCTACACCTTC
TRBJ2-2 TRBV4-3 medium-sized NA CASSQEWGRTGELFF TGCGCCAGCAGCCAAGAGTGGGGTCGCACCGGGGAGCTGTTTTTT
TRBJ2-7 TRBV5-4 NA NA CASALGGAYEQYF TGTGCCAGCGCTTTAGGGGGTGCCTACGAGCAGTACTTC
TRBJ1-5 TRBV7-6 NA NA CASSLSVGANQPQHF TGTGCCAGCAGCCTTTCTGTGGGGGCCAATCAGCCCCAGCATTTT
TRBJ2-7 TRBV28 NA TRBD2 CASSFSIGLAGGTYEQYF TGTGCCAGCAGTTTCTCAATCGGACTAGCGGGGGGTACCTACGAGCAGTACTTC
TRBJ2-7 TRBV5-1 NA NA CASSLQGSYEQYF TGCGCCAGCAGCTTGCAGGGTTCCTACGAGCAGTACTTC
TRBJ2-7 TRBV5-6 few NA CASSLGGEQYF TGTGCCAGCAGCTTGGGCGGGGAGCAGTACTTC
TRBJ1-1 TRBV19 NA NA CASSIRVNTEAFF TGTGCCAGTAGTATTCGCGTTAACACTGAAGCTTTCTTT
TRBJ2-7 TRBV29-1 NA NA CSVFGAGSRLEQYF TGCAGCGTCTTTGGGGCAGGGAGCCGGCTAGAGCAGTACTTC
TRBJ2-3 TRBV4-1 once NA CASSLEMGPDTQYF TGCGCCAGCAGCCTCGAAATGGGACCAGATACGCAGTATTTT
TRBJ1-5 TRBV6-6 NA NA CASSHGTWEPQHF TGTGCCAGCAGCCACGGTACATGGGAGCCCCAGCATTTT
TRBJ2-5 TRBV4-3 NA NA CASSETPGTQETQYF TGCGCCAGCAGCGAGACCCCCGGGACGCAAGAGACCCAGTACTTC
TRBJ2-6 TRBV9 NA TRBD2 CASSVRPGGHLAGANVLTF TGTGCCAGCAGCGTCCGACCGGGGGGGCATTTAGCCGGGGCCAACGTCCTGACTTTC
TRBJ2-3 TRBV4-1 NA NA CASSLKVDSPDTQYF TGCGCCAGCAGCCTAAAGGTGGACTCTCCAGATACGCAGTATTTT
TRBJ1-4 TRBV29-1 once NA CSVAGGRFNEKLFF TGCAGCGTCGCCGGGGGCCGCTTTAATGAAAAACTGTTTTTT
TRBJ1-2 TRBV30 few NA CAWGAPGNVGGYTF TGTGCCTGGGGAGCCCCCGGGAATGTAGGTGGCTACACCTTC
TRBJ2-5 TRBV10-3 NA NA CAISEAVQETQYF TGTGCCATCAGTGAAGCGGTCCAAGAGACCCAGTACTTC
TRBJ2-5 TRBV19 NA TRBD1 CASSSTGVETQYF TGTGCCAGTAGTAGTACAGGGGTAGAGACCCAGTACTTC
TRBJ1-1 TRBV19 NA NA CASSIGPEAFF TGTGCCAGTAGTATTGGGCCTGAAGCTTTCTTT
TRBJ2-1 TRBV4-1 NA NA CASSLQVGNEQFF TGCGCCAGCAGCCTCCAAGTTGGCAATGAGCAGTTCTTC
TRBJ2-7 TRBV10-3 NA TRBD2 CATMGLATTSYEQYF TGTGCCACCATGGGACTAGCGACTACCTCCTACGAGCAGTACTTC
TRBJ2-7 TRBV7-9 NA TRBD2 CASEGGVEAGSGYEQYF TGTGCCAGCGAGGGCGGCGTCGAAGCGGGATCCGGATACGAGCAGTACTTC
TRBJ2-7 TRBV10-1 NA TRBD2 CASSSGGTYEQYF TGCGCCAGCAGTAGCGGGGGGACCTACGAGCAGTACTTC
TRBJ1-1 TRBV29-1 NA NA CSVEEGTEAFF TGCAGCGTTGAAGAGGGCACTGAAGCTTTCTTT
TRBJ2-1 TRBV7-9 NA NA CASSLVAGEQFF TGTGCCAGCAGCTTAGTTGCGGGGGAGCAGTTCTTC
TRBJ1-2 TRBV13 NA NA CASSATGQYYGYTF TGTGCCAGCAGCGCTACCGGACAGTACTATGGCTACACCTTC
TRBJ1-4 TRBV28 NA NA CASSVAGKGEKLFF TGTGCCAGCTCCGTGGCGGGCAAGGGTGAAAAACTGTTTTTT
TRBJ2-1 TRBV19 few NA CASSTTRVYDEQFF TGTGCCAGTAGTACGACGAGGGTGTACGATGAGCAGTTCTTC
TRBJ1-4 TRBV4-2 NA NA CASSQIEHRQEKLFF TGTGCCAGCAGCCAAATCGAACACCGTCAAGAAAAACTGTTTTTT
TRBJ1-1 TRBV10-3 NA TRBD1 CAISDRGGAEAFF TGTGCCATCAGCGACAGGGGAGGGGCGGAAGCTTTCTTT
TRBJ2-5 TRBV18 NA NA CASSRQETQYF TGTGCCAGCTCACGGCAAGAGACCCAGTACTTC
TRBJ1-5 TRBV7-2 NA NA CASSVGGGRNQPQHF TGTGCCAGCAGCGTGGGTGGGGGTCGCAATCAGCCCCAGCATTTT
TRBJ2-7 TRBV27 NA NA CASSFSGQDTYEQYF TGTGCCAGCAGTTTCTCCGGGCAGGACACCTACGAGCAGTACTTC
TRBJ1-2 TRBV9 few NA CASSVDPYLRGQRDGYTF TGTGCCAGCAGCGTAGACCCATATCTCAGGGGTCAGAGGGATGGCTACACCTTC
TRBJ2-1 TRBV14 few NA CASSQYRGHPEQFF TGTGCCAGCAGCCAATACAGAGGGCACCCCGAGCAGTTCTTC
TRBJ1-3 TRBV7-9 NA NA CASRGHYTASGNTIYF TGTGCCAGCAGGGGGCATTATACGGCCTCTGGAAACACCATATATTTT
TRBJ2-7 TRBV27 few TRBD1 CASSLSTGGWYEQYF TGTGCCAGCAGTTTATCCACAGGGGGCTGGTACGAGCAGTACTTC
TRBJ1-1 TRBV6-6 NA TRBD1 CASSLTQGGAEAFF TGTGCCAGCAGCCTAACGCAGGGGGGAGCTGAAGCTTTCTTT
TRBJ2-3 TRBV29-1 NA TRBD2 CSVEGTSGITQYF TGCAGCGTTGAAGGGACTAGCGGGATTACGCAGTATTTT
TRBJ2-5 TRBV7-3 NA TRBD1 CASSLTAGQEETQYF TGTGCCAGCAGCTTAACTGCAGGACAGGAGGAGACCCAGTACTTC
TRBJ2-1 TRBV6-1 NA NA CASSLRRDSPFF TGTGCCAGCAGTCTGCGACGGGACTCCCCGTTCTTC
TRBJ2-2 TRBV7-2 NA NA CASSQMGLYTGELFF TGTGCCAGCAGTCAAATGGGACTGTACACCGGGGAGCTGTTTTTT
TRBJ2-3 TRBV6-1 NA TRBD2 CASRPNPSGGDTQYF TGTGCCAGCAGGCCAAATCCTAGCGGGGGTGATACGCAGTATTTT
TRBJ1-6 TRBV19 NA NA CASSTLTDSYNSPLHF TGTGCCAGTAGTACCTTGACAGATTCCTATAATTCACCCCTCCACTTT
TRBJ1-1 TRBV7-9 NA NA CASRYLGLANTEAFF TGTGCCAGCAGATACCTGGGACTGGCGAACACTGAAGCTTTCTTT
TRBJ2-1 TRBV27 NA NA CASSFPGSSYNEQFF TGTGCCAGCAGTTTCCCCGGAAGCTCCTACAATGAGCAGTTCTTC
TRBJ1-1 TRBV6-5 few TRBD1 CASSYRQGNTEAFF TGTGCCAGCAGTTATCGACAGGGGAACACTGAAGCTTTCTTT
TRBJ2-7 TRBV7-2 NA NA CASSAKRYEQYF TGTGCCAGCAGCGCCAAGAGATACGAGCAGTACTTC
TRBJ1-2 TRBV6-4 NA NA CASSADSGGYTF TGTGCCAGCAGTGCCGACAGCGGTGGCTACACCTTC